This T cell receptor (beta chain) derives from a study of CD8 T cells in Susac syndrome. This clonotype was observed a single time. CDR3 length equals 16 residues. V trimming: 2 bases; J trimming: 4 bases; junction bases outside the gene matches: 5. Per the germline V gene, CDR1 is LGHNA and CDR2 is YNFKEQ. RNA, at about 0.45 to 1 ug, was reverse transcribed with random hexamers. TCRdb independently ran MiXCR on the immunoSEQ multiplex PCR reads; one entry per CDR3 protein. Of approximately 190,000 distinct CDR3 sequences in the sample, more than 90% were seen once. The sequenced sample was CD4+ T cells from PBMCs. The J gene is TRBJ2-5, the V gene TRBV4-2; TRBD2 matches 12 bases. This TCR was recovered from a human donor with Susac syndrome. The CDR3 DNA reads TGTGCCAGCAGCCAACTAACTAGCGGGGGGATAGAGACCCAGTACTTC. Residues: CASSQLTSGGIETQYF.